This entry features one TCR beta chain sequence. The antigen is undetermined. This sample was included in a study of shared clonotypes between healthy human individuals. Study-wide points: Across a few donors, naive CD4 shared about 5%, naive CD8 under 4%, memory CD4 less than 2.5%, memory CD8 0.4%.

There are 15 residues in the CDR3. V was shortened by 7 bases and J by 4 bases, with 17 bases between the two germline ends. Per germline, CDR1 MDHEN and CDR2 SYDVKM. The run depth of the assay was deep. Several immunoSEQ plates held equal portions of the genomic DNA taken from each subset. TCRdb's table, derived via immunoSEQ multiplex PCR, lists solely in-frame clones and lacks some. The table lists roughly 1 million clones, approximately 68% of them singletons. The chain combines TRBV28 with TRBJ2-1, with D possibly being TRBD1 (5 bases). The sequencing input was memory CD4+ T cells sorted from blood. Subset of the sample: CD45RA-negative fraction. The clonotype comes from a young man in good health. The CDR3 here is CASNLLGAGYNEQFF. The CDR3 DNA reads as TGTGCCAGCAATTTGCTTGGGGCAGGATACAATGAGCAGTTCTTC.